This TCR beta chain was identified in a study of CD8 T cells in Susac syndrome. RNA in amounts of about 0.5 to 1 ug was reverse transcribed with random hexamers. A multiplex approach, immunoSEQ multiplex PCR, amplified TCR beta CDR3 across 54 Vbeta and 13 Jbeta. Via MiXCR, TCRdb re-called the immunoSEQ multiplex PCR reads, giving one row per CDR3 protein. Found here are approximately 100,000 distinct CDR3 sequences, about 95% of them singletons; the top ten hold roughly 0.096%. With regard to this clonotype: Its antigen is currently unknown.

Germline-derived CDR1 and CDR2 are MNHNS and SASEGT. CDR3 length: 16 residues. The V and J ends lost 1 base and 3 bases respectively, with 15 bases between them. Blood CD8+ and CD4+ T cells underwent high-throughput TCR beta sequencing. Controls matched for age and sex were healthy donors. Study results and limitations: The study conceded that relatively few individuals underwent its TCR sequencing and HLA analysis.

The rearrangement links TRBV6-1 to TRBJ1-2, with D uncertain. The sequenced material came from CD4+ T cells from PBMCs. This sequence was found in a human donor in good health. CDR3 amino acids: CASSEEGNIYYYGYTF. The CDR3 coding sequence is TGTGCCAGCAGTGAAGAAGGGAACATCTACTACTATGGCTACACCTTC.